The count of the clone carrying this TCR beta chain is one. What it recognizes is unknown. The CD8+ and CD4+ T cells were negatively isolated, with the TEMRA cells enriched by FACS. CDR3 length: 18 amino acids. V was clipped by 1 base and J by 0 bases, with 16 bases between them. The V gene's germline CDR1 is MNHEY and CDR2 SVGEGT. Reverse transcription of roughly 0.45 to 1 ug RNA was carried out with random hexamers. TCRdb recomputed calls from the immunoSEQ multiplex PCR reads with MiXCR, one row per CDR3 protein. The sample records about 300,000 distinct CDR3 sequences, roughly 85% being singletons. The data originate from a study of CD8 T cells in Susac syndrome. Study-wide findings and caveats: The study recognized that its TCR sequencing and HLA analysis covered a relatively small number of individuals.

The sequence was obtained from a human donor with multiple sclerosis. Source material: CD8+ T cells from PBMCs. This sequence joins TRBV6-2 or TRBV6-3 and TRBJ2-4, with D tentatively TRBD2 (6 bases). CDR3 amino acids: CASSYYAEGVGAKNIQYF. The CDR3 nucleotides are TGTGCCAGCAGTTACTATGCGGAGGGAGTGGGAGCCAAAAACATTCAGTACTTC.